A single sample gave rise to the 9 T cell receptor beta chains below, sequenced in a study of molecular identifiers for immune sequencing clone quantification. TCRdb fed the PCR reads into MiXCR, producing one record per CDR3 protein. The table shows 460,000 or so distinct CDR3 sequences, with roughly 23% occurring only once. The sequenced sample consisted of naive CD8+ T cells from blood, with Jurkat cell RNA spiked in. Sample subset: FACS-sorted CD8+CD4-CCR7+CD45RA+ naive T cells. The receptors derive from a human donor in good health. Some libraries in this study had Jurkat cell RNA spiked in.

Regarding this clonotype: This may be a read error: a much more frequent sequence differs by one nucleotide. CDR3 sequence: CVSSGGRDTQYF. CDR3 DNA sequence: TGTGTCAGCTCCGGGGGGCGGGATACGCAGTATTTT. The V gene is TRBV9, the J gene TRBJ2-3, with D tentatively TRBD2 (7 bases). Germline V CDR1 and CDR2: SGDLS, YYNGEE. This CDR3 spans 12 amino acids.

Note on this clonotype: A read error may be the cause here, since a much bigger clone is one base away. This sequence joins TRBV4-3 and TRBJ1-1; tentative D call: TRBD1 (5 bases). The germline V gene has CDR1 LGHNA and CDR2 YSLEER. V lost 0 bases and J lost 0, with 14 bases in between. The CDR3 loop spans 17 amino acids. The CDR3 coding sequence is TGCGCCAGCAGCCAAGAGGTGGCAGGGAACCTGAACACTGAAGCTTTCTTT. This encodes CASSQEVAGNLNTEAFF.

Many counts were recorded for this clonotype. V and J are TRBV5-6 and TRBJ2-7; tentative D call: TRBD1 (6 bases). CDR1 SGHDT and CDR2 YYEEEE come from the germline V gene. The V end lost 3 bases, the J end lost 2 bases, and 12 bases lay between the germline ends. This CDR3 spans 14 amino acids. CDR3 in amino acids: CASSYTTGPYEQYF. CDR3 nucleotide sequence: TGTGCCAGCAGCTATACGACAGGCCCCTACGAGCAGTACTTC.

A word on this clonotype: It may be a read error: a sequence one base away is much more abundant. This sequence joins TRBV7-9 and TRBJ2-7, with TRBD1 matching 11 bases. The CDR3 runs to 13 residues. CDR1 SEHNR and CDR2 FQNEAQ come from the germline V gene (reference sequence). The CDR3 region has the DNA TGTGCCGGCAGCTGGGGACAGGGGGTCGAGCAGTACTTC. The encoded protein is CAGSWGQGVEQYF.

This clonotype has only a few counts. The rearrangement joins TRBV28 to TRBJ2-7, with D possibly TRBD2 on 5 matching bases. This CDR3 has 14 amino acids. Germline CDR1 reads MDHEN; CDR2 reads SYDVKM. Trimming cost V 5 bases and J 2 bases, with 13 bases left between them. The CDR3 spells CASSAWERTYEQYF. CDR3 nucleotides: TGTGCCAGCAGTGCGTGGGAGAGGACCTACGAGCAGTACTTC.

This clonotype has at least ten counts. The chain couples TRBV4-3 to TRBJ1-1; perhaps TRBD1 as D (5 bases). The CDR3 is 17 residues long. Between the trimmed V and J ends, which lost 0 bases and 5 bases, there was a span of 19 bases. Per germline, CDR1 LGHNA and CDR2 YSLEER. The CDR3 sequence is CASSQDGGRGARTEAFF. The CDR3 region has the DNA TGCGCCAGCAGCCAAGATGGGGGGAGGGGTGCGAGAACTGAAGCTTTCTTT.

Concerning this clonotype: Germline and junction disagree at one end, which may indicate a read error. The chain links TRBV11-2 to TRBJ1-2; 10 bases agree with TRBD1. Germline CDR1 is SGHAT and CDR2 is FQNNGV. This CDR3 spans 14 amino acids. This CDR3 is CTSSPGQGGYGYTF. CDR3 nucleotides: TGTACCAGCAGCCCTGGACAGGGGGGGTATGGCTACACCTTC.

There are many counts of this clonotype. The chain recombines TRBV6-5 with TRBJ2-7; possibly TRBD2 for D (5 bases). This CDR3 is 14 amino acids long. V gave up 2 bases and J gave up 6 bases, with 14 bases separating them. Per germline, CDR1 MNHEY and CDR2 SVGAGI. CDR3 residues: CASSYGGSVVEQYF. CDR3 sequence (DNA): TGTGCCAGCAGTTACGGCGGGTCGGTGGTCGAGCAGTACTTC.

J is TRBJ2-7 and V is TRBV19; D is unclear. Germline lookup yields CDR1 LNHDA and CDR2 SQIVND (reference sequence). The ends were cut back, 2 bases at V and 3 bases at J, with 11 bases in the middle. The CDR3 is 14 amino acids. The CDR3 sequence is CASSILFQHYEQYF. The CDR3 DNA reads TGTGCCAGTAGTATATTGTTTCAGCACTACGAGCAGTACTTC.